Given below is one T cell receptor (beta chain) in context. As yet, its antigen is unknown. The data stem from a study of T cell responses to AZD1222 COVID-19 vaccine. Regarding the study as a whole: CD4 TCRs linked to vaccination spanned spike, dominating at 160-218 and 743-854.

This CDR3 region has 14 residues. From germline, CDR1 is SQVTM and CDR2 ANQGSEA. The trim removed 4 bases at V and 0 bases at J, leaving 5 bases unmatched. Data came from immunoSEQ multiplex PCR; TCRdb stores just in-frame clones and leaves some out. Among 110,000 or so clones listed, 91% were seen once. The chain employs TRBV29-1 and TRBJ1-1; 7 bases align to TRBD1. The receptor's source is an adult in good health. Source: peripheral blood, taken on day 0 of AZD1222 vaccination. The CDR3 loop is CSVGEGALNTEAFF. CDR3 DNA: TGCAGCGTTGGAGAGGGGGCCTTGAACACTGAAGCTTTCTTT. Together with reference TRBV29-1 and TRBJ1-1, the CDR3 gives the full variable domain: SAVISQKPSRDICQRGTSLTIQCQVDSQVTMMFWYRQQPGQSLTLIATANQGSEATYESGFVIDKFPISRPNLTFSTLTVSNMSPEDSSIYLCSVGEGALNTEAFFGQGTRLTVV.